The 27 T cell receptor beta chains below all came from one sample that was sequenced in a study of blood T cell repertoires in COVID-19 (dated by TCRdb to 2018 to 2020). The method behind the library was the immunoSEQ multiplex PCR assay. Here the immuneACCESS table is served through TCRdb, limited to in-frame sequences with V and J called. Missing clones are a known gap in these copies; in checked studies unresolved V genes cover under half, and the rest lacks a known reason. The table for this sample lists hundreds of thousands of clones; over 80% of them were counted only once. The top ten clonotypes cover around 8.9% of the sample. The specimen sequenced was PBMCs or T cells enriched from blood (not recorded which). The receptors originated from a young woman who had recovered from COVID-19.

The sample holds a few counts of this clone. The gene calls are TRBV10-3 and TRBJ1-5, with D tentatively TRBD1 (5 bases). Looked up from germline, CDR1 is ENHRY and CDR2 is SYGVKD. The CDR3 spans 15 residues. The V gene lost 3 bases and the J gene lost 6 bases, with 15 bases spanning the gap. CDR3 residues: CAISDLGQGGQPQHF. The CDR3 DNA is TGTGCCATCAGTGACCTCGGCCAGGGCGGTCAGCCCCAGCATTTT.

V gene TRBV2 combines with J gene TRBJ1-1, with D unclear. Germline V gives CDR1 SNHLY, CDR2 FYNNEI. This CDR3 is 11 amino acids long. V lost 8 bases and J 3 bases, leaving 7 bases between the germline ends. CDR3 in amino acids: CASYGYTEAFF. The CDR3 coding sequence is TGTGCCAGCTACGGGTACACTGAAGCTTTCTTT. The entire variable domain, with the rest obtained from reference TRBV2 and TRBJ1-1, is as follows: EPEVTQTPSHQVTQMGQEVILRCVPISNHLYFYWYRQILGQKVEFLVSFYNNEISEKSEIFDDQFSVERPDGSNFTLKIRSTKLEDSAMYFCASYGYTEAFFGQGTRLTVV.

The CDR3 coding sequence is TGTGCCAGCAGCTTACACCCCGGGACAGGGGGTGGCTCCTACAATGAGCAGTTCTTC. This codes for CASSLHPGTGGGSYNEQFF. This chain joins TRBV7-9 and TRBJ2-1; TRBD1 aligns across 11 bases. The CDR3 extends over 19 amino acids. Germline values: CDR1 SEHNR, CDR2 FQNEAQ (reference sequence). Trimming at V came to 2 bases and at J to 0 bases, leaving 9 bases not matched to a gene.

This rearrangement joins TRBV28 to TRBJ1-1; the match to TRBD1 covers 8 bases. In germline, CDR1 is MDHEN, CDR2 SYDVKM. V was clipped by 7 bases and J by 7 bases; unmatched bases: 8. This CDR3 has 13 residues. The CDR3: CASTTGAPVEAFF. CDR3 nucleotide sequence: TGTGCCAGCACGACAGGGGCGCCCGTTGAAGCTTTCTTT.

The chain couples TRBV19 to TRBJ2-3, with D unresolved. The germline V and J ends were trimmed by 4 bases and 1 base, with 6 bases remaining between them. This CDR3 is built from 13 residues. Per the germline V gene, CDR1 is LNHDA and CDR2 is SQIVND (reference sequence). CDR3 nucleotide sequence: TGTGCCAGTAGTACACAGCGCACAGATACGCAGTATTTT. It is translated as CASSTQRTDTQYF.

The chain carries TRBV4-2 and TRBJ1-1; 10 nucleotides agree with TRBD1. The CDR3 contains 15 residues. J was trimmed by 2 bases and V by 3 bases; bases with no gene match: 3. Germline CDR1 LGHNA, CDR2 YNFKEQ. This chain's CDR3 is CASSHRDRGNTEAFF. The CDR3 DNA is TGTGCCAGCAGCCACAGGGACAGGGGAAACACTGAAGCTTTCTTT.

This chain connects TRBV7-9 to TRBJ1-5; tentative D call: TRBD1 (6 bases). Trimming pared 0 bases from V and 6 bases from J, leaving 9 bases between. The length of the CDR3 is 14 residues. Per the germline V gene, CDR1 is SEHNR and CDR2 is FQNEAQ (reference sequence). CDR3 amino acids: CASSLAGGGQPQHF. For the CDR3, the DNA is TGTGCCAGCAGCTTAGCAGGGGGTGGTCAGCCCCAGCATTTT.

CDR3 sequence reads: CASSLWQGRQETQYF. DNA of the CDR3: TGTGCCAGCAGCTTATGGCAGGGAAGACAAGAGACCCAGTACTTC. The chain carries TRBV7-2 and TRBJ2-5, with D perhaps TRBD1 (5 bases). The V end lost 2 bases, the J end lost 2 bases, and 12 bases lay between the germline ends. CDR3 length: 15 residues. The germline V gene encodes CDR1 SGHTA and CDR2 FQGNSA.

This clone was detected only a few times. The V call is TRBV5-1, the J call TRBJ1-5, with D perhaps TRBD1 (5 bases). Trimming cost V 1 base and J 5 bases, with 10 bases left between them. The germline gives CDR1 SGHRS, CDR2 YFSETQ. CDR3 length equals 14 residues. The CDR3 here is CASSLTGADQPQHF. The CDR3 DNA follows: TGCGCCAGCAGCTTGACAGGAGCCGATCAGCCCCAGCATTTT.

V usage is TRBV6-5 and J usage is TRBJ2-1; 10 bases are a match to TRBD2. V was clipped by 5 bases and J by 7 bases; unmatched bases: 8. The CDR3 is 15 amino acids. Germline CDR1 MNHEY, CDR2 SVGAGI. CDR3 DNA sequence: TGTGCCAGCAGTCCCTCTAGCGGGGGACCGAATGAGCAGTTCTTC. Translation gives CASSPSSGGPNEQFF.

V is TRBV7-6 and J is TRBJ1-2; D remains ambiguous. Germline V CDR1 and CDR2: SGHVS, FNYEAQ. V gave up 5 bases and J gave up 0 bases, with 13 bases separating them. The CDR3 loop spans 15 amino acids. The CDR3 sequence is CASSQADTPNYGYTF. The CDR3 coding sequence is TGTGCCAGCAGCCAAGCGGATACTCCTAACTATGGCTACACCTTC. Using reference TRBV7-6 and TRBJ1-2 for the parts outside the CDR3, the full variable domain is GAGVSQSPRYKVTKRGQDVALRCDPISGHVSLYWYRQALGQGPEFLTYFNYEAQQDKSGLPNDRFSAERPEGSISTLTIQRTEQRDSAMYRCASSQADTPNYGYTFGSGTRLTVV.

In this sample, this clone turned up once. The V gene is TRBV19, the J gene TRBJ1-2; 8 nucleotides agree with TRBD1. CDR1 and CDR2 (germline): LNHDA, SQIVND (reference sequence). This CDR3 region has 15 residues. With V trimmed by 1 base and J by 4 bases, 5 bases remained unmatched. The CDR3 region has the DNA TGTGCCAGTAGTATAGTTGGGGGACAGGCCTATGGCTACACCTTC. Translation gives CASSIVGGQAYGYTF.

The CDR3 DNA reads as TGTGCCAGCAGCTTGAAGCCCTGGAACACTGAAGCTTTCTTT. Amino acid sequence: CASSLKPWNTEAFF. V gene TRBV5-4 combines with J gene TRBJ1-1, with D unresolved. The CDR3 is 14 residues long. Germline V CDR1 and CDR2: SGHNT, YYREEE (reference sequence). V lost 1 base to trimming and J lost 1 base, with 8 bases between them. Drawing the rest from reference TRBV5-4 and TRBJ1-1, the complete variable domain is ETGVTQSPTHLIKTRGQQVTLRCSSQSGHNTVSWYQQALGQGPQFIFQYYREEENGRGNFPPRFSGLQFPNYSSELNVNALELDDSALYLCASSLKPWNTEAFFGQGTRLTVV.

This rearrangement joins TRBV19 to TRBJ2-7, with D perhaps TRBD1 (6 bases). This CDR3 comprises 15 residues. Trimming shortened V by 0 bases and J by 2 bases, and 11 bases separated the two germline ends. Germline V gene data show CDR1 as LNHDA and CDR2 as SQIVND (reference sequence). The CDR3 DNA reads TGTGCCAGTAGTATAGATCCCGGACAGACCTACGAGCAGTACTTC. Translated: CASSIDPGQTYEQYF.

In DNA, the CDR3 is TGTGCCAGCAGCTTGGTCCTGTTGGACAGGGGGCAAGAGACCCAGTACTTC. Translated, it gives CASSLVLLDRGQETQYF. The V and J genes are TRBV5-6 and TRBJ2-5, with TRBD1 identical over 10 bases. This CDR3 is 17 amino acids long. Germline CDR1 SGHDT, CDR2 YYEEEE. Trimming took 0 bases from V and 2 from J; bases not matched to a gene: 7.

The rearrangement links TRBV9 to TRBJ2-1; D perhaps matches TRBD2 (6 bases). Germline V gene lookup returns CDR1 SGDLS and CDR2 YYNGEE. Trimming removed 4 bases from V and 2 bases from J, with 16 bases in between. This CDR3 region has 16 residues. CDR3 DNA: TGTGCCAGCAGCCCCCTGACTAGTTTAACCTACAATGAGCAGTTCTTC. It encodes CASSPLTSLTYNEQFF.

The chain is built from TRBV7-6 and TRBJ2-3; 10 positions match TRBD2. From germline, CDR1 is SGHVS and CDR2 FNYEAQ. Unmatched junction bases numbered 5, after V lost 1 base and J lost 4 bases. This CDR3 region has 16 residues. CDR3 in amino acids: CASSLEAGGLADTQYF. Here the CDR3 DNA reads TGTGCCAGCAGCTTAGAAGCGGGAGGGTTAGCAGATACGCAGTATTTT.

This clone has a single count. The chain is built from TRBV4-2 and TRBJ2-3; maybe TRBD2 (6 bases). V shed 3 bases and J shed 0 bases, with 19 bases lying between them. The CDR3 extends over 18 amino acids. Germline loops: CDR1 LGHNA, CDR2 YNFKEQ. CDR3 DNA: TGTGCCAGCAGCCATAGTCCGGGACTGGGAAAAAGCACAGATACGCAGTATTTT. Translated, it gives CASSHSPGLGKSTDTQYF.

The chain couples TRBV6-5 to TRBJ1-5; D remains unclear. The CDR3 is 15 amino acids. Trimming shortened V by 6 bases and J by 2 bases, and 14 bases separated the two germline ends. CDR1 is MNHEY and CDR2 is SVGAGI in the germline V gene. CDR3 sequence reads: CASRSQKAGNQPQHF. The DNA of the CDR3 is TGTGCCAGCAGGTCGCAGAAGGCGGGCAATCAGCCCCAGCATTTT.

The rearrangement joins TRBV4-3 to TRBJ2-5; TRBD1 matches 11 bases. Losses at the gene ends were 3 bases for V and 1 base for J; bases not matched to a gene: 1. The germline gives CDR1 LGHNA, CDR2 YSLEER. This CDR3 contains 15 residues. CDR3 DNA sequence: TGCGCCAGCAGCCAGGGGACAGGGGGCCAAGAGACCCAGTACTTC. Residues: CASSQGTGGQETQYF.

The J gene is TRBJ2-1, the V gene TRBV4-2, with TRBD2 identical over 9 bases. V lost 1 base, J lost 7 bases, and 5 bases stayed unmatched. From germline, CDR1 is LGHNA and CDR2 YNFKEQ. CDR3 size: 15 residues. In nucleotides, the CDR3 is TGTGCCAGCAGCCAAGTGTCTAGCGGGGAGAATGAGCAGTTCTTC. Its protein is CASSQVSSGENEQFF.

The V call is TRBV19, the J call TRBJ1-4; D remains unclear. The V end was cut by 8 bases, the J end by 8 bases, with 12 bases between. CDR1 is LNHDA and CDR2 is SQIVND in the germline V gene (reference sequence). There are 12 residues in the CDR3. DNA of the CDR3: TGTGCCAGTGCGGACCGGAGGGAAAAACTGTTTTTT. It translates to CASADRREKLFF.

V gene TRBV15 combines with J gene TRBJ2-7; 8 bases fit TRBD1. Germline V gives CDR1 LNHNV, CDR2 YYDKDF (reference sequence). The junction had 2 bases not matched to a gene; V was cut back by 3 bases and J by 1 base. The CDR3 runs to 14 residues. In nucleotides, the CDR3 is TGTGCCACCAGCAGGACAGGGGAATCCTACGAGCAGTACTTC. Translated, it gives CATSRTGESYEQYF.

The chain links TRBV29-1 to TRBJ2-7; TRBD2 matches 12 bases. Trimming took 4 bases from V and 7 from J; bases not matched to a gene: 2. Germline values: CDR1 SQVTM, CDR2 ANQGSEA. The CDR3 spans 12 residues. This CDR3 is CSVGGTSGEQYF. Here the CDR3 DNA reads TGCAGCGTTGGGGGGACTAGCGGGGAGCAGTACTTC.

The CDR3 DNA is TGTGCCAGCAGCACGCAGGAGGACGGAAAACTGTTTTTT. It codes for CASSTQEDGKLFF. V and J are TRBV5-4 and TRBJ1-4; no definite D call. Germline lookup yields CDR1 SGHNT and CDR2 YYREEE (reference sequence). The CDR3 contains 13 residues. The V end was cut by 4 bases, the J end by 10 bases, with 14 bases between.

CDR3 in DNA: TGTGCCAGCAGCCCCGGGGGAACTGGAAACACCATATATTTT. As protein: CASSPGGTGNTIYF. The chain combines TRBV9 with TRBJ1-3, with a tentative D call TRBD1 (5 bases). CDR3 size: 14 residues. Trimming took 4 bases from V and 2 from J, leaving 10 bases between them. Germline loops: CDR1 SGDLS, CDR2 YYNGEE.

This chain uses TRBV25-1 with TRBJ1-1; TRBD1 is a possible D gene (6 bases). V lost 3 bases and J 1 base, leaving 9 bases between the germline ends. The CDR3 extends over 14 amino acids. The germline V gene has CDR1 MGHDK and CDR2 SYGVNS. CDR3 bases: TGTGCCAGCAGTGAGTCAGGGGAGAACACTGAAGCTTTCTTT. Protein product: CASSESGENTEAFF. Full variable domain (remainder filled in from reference TRBV25-1 and TRBJ1-1): EADIYQTPRYLVIGTGKKITLECSQTMGHDKMYWYQQDPGMELHLIHYSYGVNSTEKGDLSSESTVSRIRTEHFPLTLESARPSHTSQYLCASSESGENTEAFFGQGTRLTVV.